The source of this T cell receptor beta chain is a study of T-cell memory formation after mild COVID-19. Barcoded TCR alpha and TCR beta cDNA libraries with UMIs came from 5'RACE using constant-segment primers. TCRdb reprocessed the 5' RACE reads via MiXCR and lists one record per CDR3 protein. The data hold 250,000 to 350,000 distinct CDR3 sequences, with just under 20% observed a single time. The V and J ends lost 2 bases and 7 bases, in that order; junction bases with no gene match: 5. The germline V gene encodes CDR1 SGHTA and CDR2 FQGNSA. This CDR3 is 14 amino acids long. This clonotype occurred a few times.

This chain uses TRBV7-2 with TRBJ2-1; 7 positions match TRBD1. The sequence was collected from a man aged 18 to 29 who had mild COVID-19 (a few samples of this study predate the infection). Cell type and time point are not known. The sample taken for sequencing was PBMCs or a T cell subset sorted from them (not recorded which). The DNA of the CDR3 is TGTGCCAGCAGCTTATTTTACAGGGGAAATGAGCAGTTCTTC. This translates into CASSLFYRGNEQFF.